A single sample is the source of the 31 T cell receptor beta chains below, sequenced in a study of T cell responses to AZD1222 COVID-19 vaccine. Profiling relied on immunoSEQ multiplex PCR, and the TCRdb table lists in-frame clones only, not all of them. The data contain 100,000 to 130,000 clones, around 90% of them singletons. This specimen consisted of peripheral blood, obtained on day 0 of AZD1222 vaccination. The receptors here all came from an adult in good health.

The rearrangement links TRBV2 to TRBJ1-3, with D hard to call. Germline values: CDR1 SNHLY, CDR2 FYNNEI. This CDR3 spans 12 amino acids. Between the trimmed V and J ends, which lost 8 bases and 8 bases, there was a span of 13 bases. In nucleotides, the CDR3 is TGTGCCAGCTCTAGGATTGGGGACACCATATATTTT. This sequence encodes CASSRIGDTIYF.

This chain uses TRBV7-3 with TRBJ2-3, with a tentative D call TRBD2 (6 bases). Germline CDR1 reads SGHTA; CDR2 reads FQGTGA. The CDR3 has 14 amino acids. Trimming cost V 5 bases and J 0 bases, with 9 bases left between them. In DNA form, the CDR3 reads TGTGCCAGCAGCCCGACTAGTAGCACAGATACGCAGTATTTT. The encoded protein is CASSPTSSTDTQYF.

V is TRBV7-2 and J is TRBJ2-2, with 7 bases identical to TRBD1. V was clipped by 5 bases and J by 0 bases; unmatched bases: 15. Per the germline V gene, CDR1 is SGHTA and CDR2 is FQGNSA. CDR3 size: 19 residues. The CDR3 loop is CASSVRDRFTIANTGELFF. CDR3 DNA sequence: TGTGCCAGCAGCGTCCGGGACAGATTTACCATCGCGAACACCGGGGAGCTGTTTTTT.

V gene TRBV12-3 or TRBV12-4 combines with J gene TRBJ1-4, with TRBD1 matching over 11 bases. V gave up 2 bases and J gave up 12 bases; unmatched junction bases: 2. This CDR3 contains 13 residues. The CDR3 region is CASSLTGQGELFF. CDR3 DNA: TGTGCCAGCAGTTTAACGGGACAGGGGGAACTGTTTTTT.

This rearrangement joins TRBV5-1 to TRBJ1-6, with D maybe TRBD1 (5 bases). Trimming stripped 4 bases from V and 0 bases from J, with 11 bases between. The CDR3 runs 16 residues. Germline values: CDR1 SGHRS, CDR2 YFSETQ. The CDR3 loop is CASSPGQSSYNSPLHF. CDR3 nucleotide sequence: TGCGCCAGCAGCCCTGGACAAAGCTCCTATAATTCACCCCTCCACTTT.

The rearrangement uses TRBV28 and TRBJ1-5; tentative D call: TRBD1 (6 bases). The CDR3 totals 16 residues. Germline assignment: CDR1 MDHEN and CDR2 SYDVKM. V was trimmed by 6 bases and J by 1 base, leaving 16 bases between them. CDR3 nucleotide sequence: TGTGCCAGCAGCAAAGTACAGGGCATAAGCAATCAGCCCCAGCATTTT. Protein sequence: CASSKVQGISNQPQHF.

The rearrangement links TRBV28 to TRBJ1-1, with D maybe TRBD1 (5 bases). The CDR3 contains 11 residues. Germline V CDR1 and CDR2: MDHEN, SYDVKM. CDR3 protein: CGLRRGTEAFF. CDR3 nucleotide sequence: TGTGGCCTACGAAGGGGCACTGAAGCTTTCTTT.

The rearrangement joins TRBV4-2 to TRBJ1-5, with no clear D. The germline gives CDR1 LGHNA, CDR2 YNFKEQ. V was trimmed by 4 bases and J by 9 bases, leaving 13 bases between them. This CDR3 contains 13 residues. As DNA, the CDR3 is TGTGCCAGCAGCCCGGGCCCCAACGGGCCCCAGCATTTT. The encoded protein is CASSPGPNGPQHF.

This clone turned up a few times. The CDR3 nucleotides are TGTGCCAGCAGTGAGGCTAGCGGGGACATCTACGAGCAGTACTTC. Translating it yields CASSEASGDIYEQYF. The chain couples TRBV2 to TRBJ2-7, with 9 bases fitting TRBD2. This CDR3 is built from 15 residues. Trimming cost V 3 bases and J 3 bases; bases outside gene matches: 6. From germline, CDR1 is SNHLY and CDR2 FYNNEI.

The chain uses TRBV5-5 and TRBJ2-3; no clear D. The CDR3 is made up of 14 amino acids. The germline gives CDR1 SGHKS, CDR2 YYEKEE (reference sequence). Trimming removed 2 bases at V and 1 base at J, with 8 bases between. CDR3 sequence (DNA): TGTGCCAGCAGCTTTTATCCCGGCACAGATACGCAGTATTTT. Protein product: CASSFYPGTDTQYF.

The CDR3 DNA reads TGCGCCAGCAGCCAAGAGGAGGGAAACTACAATGAGCAGTTCTTC. It translates to CASSQEEGNYNEQFF. The chain links TRBV4-3 to TRBJ2-1, with D possibly matching TRBD2 (6 bases). The ends were cut back, 0 bases at V and 3 bases at J, with 9 bases in the middle. CDR1 and CDR2 from the germline V gene are LGHNA and YSLEER. The CDR3 loop spans 15 amino acids.

J is TRBJ1-3 and V is TRBV10-1; D is unresolved. Trimming removed 3 bases at V and 0 bases at J, with 12 bases between. The germline V gene has CDR1 WNHNN and CDR2 SYGVQD (reference sequence). The CDR3 totals 16 residues. The CDR3 region has the DNA TGCGCCAGCAGTGATTTCTGCCGGTTCTCTGGAAACACCATATATTTT. As protein: CASSDFCRFSGNTIYF.

V usage is TRBV27 and J usage is TRBJ2-1; 8 bases are shared with TRBD2. Germline assignment: CDR1 MNHEY and CDR2 SMNVEV (reference sequence). Trimming at V came to 2 bases and at J to 7 bases, leaving 10 bases not matched to a gene. The CDR3 spans 16 residues. The CDR3 DNA reads as TGTGCCAGCAGTTTAGGTCCGCGGGGGGCCTTGAATGAGCAGTTCTTC. Encoded protein: CASSLGPRGALNEQFF.

The chain recombines TRBV7-8 with TRBJ2-1, with 9 bases that match TRBD2. The CDR3 sequence is 15 residues long. V lost 2 bases to trimming and J lost 9 bases; unmatched junction nucleotides: 8. CDR1 is SGHVS and CDR2 is FQNEAQ in the germline V gene. The CDR3 here is CASSLQAGGGIEQFF. In DNA, the CDR3 is TGTGCCAGCAGCTTACAGGCGGGAGGGGGGATTGAGCAGTTCTTC.

This chain connects TRBV4-3 to TRBJ1-1; the D gene is possibly TRBD1 (6 bases). Trimming left V 2 bases short and J 3 bases short, with 10 bases between. The length of the CDR3 is 14 residues. CDR1 and CDR2 from the germline V gene are LGHNA and YSLEER. The CDR3 DNA reads as TGCGCCAGCAGCCAAAGGACAGTCCACACTGAAGCTTTCTTT. Amino acid sequence: CASSQRTVHTEAFF.

The chain joins TRBV2 to TRBJ2-5; D call uncertain. Germline assignment: CDR1 SNHLY and CDR2 FYNNEI. Trimming cost V 6 bases and J 5 bases, with 4 bases left between them. CDR3 length: 10 amino acids. CDR3 amino acids: CASRSETQYF. DNA for the CDR3: TGTGCCAGCAGGTCCGAGACCCAGTACTTC.

The chain is built from TRBV13 and TRBJ1-2; D is ambiguous. Trimming left V 5 bases short and J 8 bases short, with 18 bases between. The CDR3 runs to 14 residues. From germline, CDR1 is PRHDT and CDR2 FYEKMQ (reference sequence). CDR3 bases: TGTGCCAGCAGCCCAAGCTCGGGATCGGAGGGCTACACCTTC. It specifies CASSPSSGSEGYTF.

The rearrangement links TRBV7-8 to TRBJ1-1, with 8 bases lining up with TRBD1. Germline CDR1 and CDR2: SGHVS and FQNEAQ. V was clipped by 0 bases and J by 4 bases; unmatched bases: 4. CDR3 length: 15 amino acids. The CDR3 here is CASSLARTGTTEAFF. The CDR3 nucleotides are TGTGCCAGCAGCTTAGCGCGGACAGGGACCACTGAAGCTTTCTTT. Together with reference TRBV7-8 and TRBJ1-1, the CDR3 gives the full variable domain: GAGVSQSPRYKVAKRGQDVALRCDPISGHVSLFWYQQALGQGPEFLTYFQNEAQLDKSGLPSDRFFAERPEGSVSTLKIQRTQQEDSAVYLCASSLARTGTTEAFFGQGTRLTVV.

V is TRBV2 and J is TRBJ2-3, with 11 bases identical to TRBD2. The CDR3 length is 17 residues. CDR1 and CDR2 from the germline V gene are SNHLY and FYNNEI. After removal of 6 bases from V and 0 bases from J, the junction contained 8 bases not matched to a gene. DNA of the CDR3: TGTGCCAGCAGGGAGAGAGCTAGCGGGGGGAGCACAGATACGCAGTATTTT. Its translation: CASRERASGGSTDTQYF. Full variable domain (missing parts from reference TRBV2 and TRBJ2-3): EPEVTQTPSHQVTQMGQEVILRCVPISNHLYFYWYRQILGQKVEFLVSFYNNEISEKSEIFDDQFSVERPDGSNFTLKIRSTKLEDSAMYFCASRERASGGSTDTQYFGPGTRLTVL.

The J gene is TRBJ2-1, the V gene TRBV5-1; 8 bases are a match to TRBD2. CDR3 length equals 15 residues. V lost 2 bases to trimming and J lost 3 bases; unmatched junction nucleotides: 4. CDR1 and CDR2 (germline): SGHRS, YFSETQ. The CDR3 nucleotides are TGCGCCAGCAGCTTAACCGGGACTAGCTACAATGAGCAGTTCTTC. Protein product: CASSLTGTSYNEQFF.

The rearrangement links TRBV11-2 to TRBJ2-1; 7 nucleotides line up with TRBD1. V lost 4 bases to trimming and J lost 1 base; unmatched junction nucleotides: 4. CDR1 is SGHAT and CDR2 is FQNNGV in the germline V gene. The CDR3 loop spans 15 amino acids. DNA of the CDR3: TGTGCCAGCAGCTCAAACAGGGGTTCCTACAATGAGCAGTTCTTC. Its translation is CASSSNRGSYNEQFF.

This chain links TRBV2 with TRBJ1-2; no clear D gene. V lost 6 bases and J 0 bases, leaving 20 bases between the germline ends. The CDR3 totals 17 residues. The germline gives CDR1 SNHLY, CDR2 FYNNEI. CDR3 nucleotides: TGTGCCAGCAGCAACACATACGAGAGTGAGACTAACTATGGCTACACCTTC. Translating it yields CASSNTYESETNYGYTF.

The V call is TRBV19, the J call TRBJ1-2; 8 bases are a match to TRBD1. This CDR3 spans 15 amino acids. Trimming removed 7 bases from V and 2 bases from J; junction bases left unmatched: 9. Germline-derived CDR1 and CDR2 are LNHDA and SQIVND (reference sequence). CDR3 DNA sequence: TGTGCCAGTACGCTATCGACAGGGGCCAACTATGGCTACACCTTC. Translation: CASTLSTGANYGYTF.

This clone was observed a handful of times. J is TRBJ1-2 and V is TRBV6-5, with a tentative D call TRBD1 (6 bases). Germline CDR1 is MNHEY and CDR2 is SVGAGI. Deletions cut 6 bases from V and 4 bases from J, with 12 bases between. The CDR3 extends over 13 amino acids. The CDR3 DNA sequence: TGTGCCAGCAGCTCGGGACATTTCTATGGCTACACCTTC. Protein: CASSSGHFYGYTF.

This chain links TRBV6-4 with TRBJ2-1; no clear D. Trimming shortened V by 0 bases and J by 4 bases, and 1 base separated the two germline ends. The CDR3 consists of 12 residues. CDR1 and CDR2 (germline): MRHNA, SNTAGT. The CDR3 DNA is TGTGCCAGCAGTGACTCATACAATGAGCAGTTCTTC. Residues: CASSDSYNEQFF.

The chain links TRBV4-2 to TRBJ2-7; 8 nucleotides align to TRBD2. CDR1 and CDR2 (germline): LGHNA, YNFKEQ. The CDR3 consists of 15 residues. V shed 0 bases, J shed 4 bases, and the junction held 5 bases outside the gene matches. DNA for the CDR3: TGTGCCAGCAGCCAAGAAGTTTCTAGCGGGTACGAGCAGTACTTC. This gives the protein CASSQEVSSGYEQYF.

The chain couples TRBV19 to TRBJ1-3; a possible D gene is TRBD1 (6 bases). Germline CDR1 reads LNHDA; CDR2 reads SQIVND (reference sequence). Between the trimmed V and J ends, which lost 7 bases and 0 bases, there was a span of 13 bases. This CDR3 spans 15 amino acids. The CDR3 here is CASTWGLYSGNTIYF. The CDR3 coding sequence is TGTGCCAGTACGTGGGGGCTTTACTCTGGAAACACCATATATTTT.

The chain employs TRBV6-2 or TRBV6-3 and TRBJ1-1; TRBD1 agrees at 7 bases. CDR1 is MNHEY and CDR2 is SVGEGT in the germline V gene. Trimming removed 4 bases from V and 1 base from J; junction bases left unmatched: 9. This CDR3 spans 16 amino acids. The chain's CDR3 is CASSSFSTGKNTEAFF. DNA of the CDR3: TGTGCCAGCAGTTCTTTTTCGACAGGGAAGAACACTGAAGCTTTCTTT.

This CDR3 is CASSLGQGVQGNQPQHF. CDR3 nucleotide sequence: TGTGCCAGCAGTCTAGGGCAGGGGGTACAAGGCAATCAGCCCCAGCATTTT. The chain links TRBV6-6 to TRBJ1-5, with 7 bases matching TRBD1. This CDR3 spans 17 amino acids. Germline V gives CDR1 MNHNY, CDR2 SVGAGI (reference sequence). J gave up 2 bases and V 5 bases, and 12 bases lay outside the gene matches.

The J gene is TRBJ1-4, the V gene TRBV18; D remains unclear. The CDR3 is 17 amino acids. The V and J ends lost 1 base and 0 bases respectively, with 12 bases between them. CDR1 is KGHSH, CDR2 LQKENI, per germline. This CDR3 reads CASSPQGLSATNEKLFF. CDR3 sequence (DNA): TGTGCCAGCTCACCACAGGGCCTTAGTGCAACTAATGAAAAACTGTTTTTT.

The rearrangement joins TRBV9 to TRBJ1-4; 7 bases map to TRBD1. Germline trimming cut 3 bases from V and 1 base from J; bases unmatched to any gene: 0. The CDR3 spans 14 residues. Germline values: CDR1 SGDLS, CDR2 YYNGEE. The CDR3 sequence is CASSGQGTNEKLFF. CDR3 DNA sequence: TGTGCCAGCAGCGGACAGGGAACTAATGAAAAACTGTTTTTT.